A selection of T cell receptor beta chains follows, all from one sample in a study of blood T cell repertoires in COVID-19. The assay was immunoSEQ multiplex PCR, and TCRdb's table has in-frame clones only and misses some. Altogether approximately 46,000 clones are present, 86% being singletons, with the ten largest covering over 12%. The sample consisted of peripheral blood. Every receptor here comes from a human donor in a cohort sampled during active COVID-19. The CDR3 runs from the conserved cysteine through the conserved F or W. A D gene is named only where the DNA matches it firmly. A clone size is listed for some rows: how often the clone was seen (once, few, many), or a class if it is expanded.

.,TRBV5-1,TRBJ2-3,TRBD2,TGCGCCAGCAGCTTACCTGGGGGGGATTCGGATACGCAGTATTTT,CASSLPGGDSDTQYF
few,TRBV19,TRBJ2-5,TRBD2,TGTGCCAGTAGTAAGGGACTAGCGGGAGTGGGGGAGACCCAGTACTTC,CASSKGLAGVGETQYF
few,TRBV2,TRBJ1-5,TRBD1,TGTGCCAGCAGGTTGGGACAGTCAGAAAATCAGCCCCAGCATTTT,CASRLGQSENQPQHF
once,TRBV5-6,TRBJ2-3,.,TGTGCCAGCAGCTTGGTCTCTATTCTACAGGGCACAGATACGCAGTATTTT,CASSLVSILQGTDTQYF
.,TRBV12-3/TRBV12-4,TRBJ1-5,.,TGTGCCAGCAGTTTTGGCCGGGAACAGCCCCAGCATTTT,CASSFGREQPQHF
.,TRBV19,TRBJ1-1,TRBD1,TGTGCCAGTAGGACAGGGGATAAGTACACTGAAGCTTTCTTT,CASRTGDKYTEAFF
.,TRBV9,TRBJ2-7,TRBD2,TGTGCCAGCAGCAGAACCTCGGGGGGGCCACCCTACGAGCAGTACTTC,CASSRTSGGPPYEQYF
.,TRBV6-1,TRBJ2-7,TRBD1,TGTGCCAGCAGTGAGAACAGGGGCGGAGGCTACGAGCAGTACTTC,CASSENRGGGYEQYF
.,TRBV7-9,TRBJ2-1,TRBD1,TGTGCCAGCAGCTTTGGGACAGGGAATAAGCAGTTCTTC,CASSFGTGNKQFF
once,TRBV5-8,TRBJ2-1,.,TGTGCCAGCAGCCTGGCTGGACAGAGCTCCTACAATGAGCAGTTCTTC,CASSLAGQSSYNEQFF
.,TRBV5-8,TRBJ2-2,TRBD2,TGTGCCAGCAGCTTAGACCTAGCGGGAGTTGAGACCGGGGAGCTGTTTTTT,CASSLDLAGVETGELFF
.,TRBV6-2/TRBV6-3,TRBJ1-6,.,TGTGCCAGCAGCTCCGCGGGGGGCTCCCCGAGCTCCTATAATTCACCCCTCCACTTT,CASSSAGGSPSSYNSPLHF
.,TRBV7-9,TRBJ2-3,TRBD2,TGTGCCAGCAGCACGGTCACTAGCGGGTTTAGGTACCCAGATACGCAGTATTTT,CASSTVTSGFRYPDTQYF
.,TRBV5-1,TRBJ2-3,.,TGCGCCAGCAGCCGGACGGAGGGGGGGCGCTCAGATACGCAGTATTTT,CASSRTEGGRSDTQYF
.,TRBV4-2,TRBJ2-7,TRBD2,TGTGCCAGCAGCCAAGACTGGATGCGGGGGGGCAGGTACGAGCAGTACTTC,CASSQDWMRGGRYEQYF
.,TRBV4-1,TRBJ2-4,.,TGCGCCAGCAGCCAAGTCGGGAAACGAAACATTCAGTACTTC,CASSQVGKRNIQYF
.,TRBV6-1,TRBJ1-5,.,TGTGCCAGCAGTGATCGGGTTAGAGATCAGCCCCAGCATTTT,CASSDRVRDQPQHF
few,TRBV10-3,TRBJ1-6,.,TGTGCCATCAGTGACCAGGATAATTCACCCCTCCACTTT,CAISDQDNSPLHF
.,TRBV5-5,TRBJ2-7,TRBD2,TGTGCCAGCAGCTTGGACGCCGGGAGGGCCGCCTACGAGCAGTACTTC,CASSLDAGRAAYEQYF
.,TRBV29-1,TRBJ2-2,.,TGCAGCGTTGGCAGGTCCCCACCGACCGGGGAGCTGTTTTTT,CSVGRSPPTGELFF
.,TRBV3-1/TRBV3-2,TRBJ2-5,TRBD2,TGTGCCAGCAGCCAAGTTAGCGGGCCGGGGGGGGAGACCCAGTACTTC,CASSQVSGPGGETQYF
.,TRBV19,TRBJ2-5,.,TGTGCCAGTAGTTACGCGGGAAAGACCCAGTACTTC,CASSYAGKTQYF
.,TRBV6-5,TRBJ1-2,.,TGTGCCAGCAGTTCCCCCGAGGTTGGCTACACCTTC,CASSSPEVGYTF
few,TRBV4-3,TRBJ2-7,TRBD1,TGCGCCAGCAGCCAAGAATGGTCATTTGGGGACAGAGACTACGAGCAGTACTTC,CASSQEWSFGDRDYEQYF
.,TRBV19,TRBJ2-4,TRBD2,TGTGCCAGTAGTATAGACCCGGGAGGAAACATTCAGTACTTC,CASSIDPGGNIQYF
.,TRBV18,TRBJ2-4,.,TGTGCCAGCTCACCCTTGACTAGTTCGGCCAAAAACATTCAGTACTTC,CASSPLTSSAKNIQYF
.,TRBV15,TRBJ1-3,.,TGTGCCACCAGCAGAGATGGAGGGGCTGGAAACACCATATATTTT,CATSRDGGAGNTIYF
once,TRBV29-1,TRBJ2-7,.,TGCAGCGTTGCCAGGGGACATTTCTACGAGCAGTACTTC,CSVARGHFYEQYF
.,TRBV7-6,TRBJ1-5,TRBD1,TGTGCCAGCAGCTCAAGGACCGGGACAGGGAGGGGGCAGCCCCAGCATTTT,CASSSRTGTGRGQPQHF
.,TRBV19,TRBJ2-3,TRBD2,TGTGCCAGTCAAGCGGGGGGGCCATCAGATACGCAGTATTTT,CASQAGGPSDTQYF
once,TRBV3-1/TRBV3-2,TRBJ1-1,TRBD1,TGTGCCAGCAGCCCCCGGACAGGAAGGAACACTGAAGCTTTCTTT,CASSPRTGRNTEAFF
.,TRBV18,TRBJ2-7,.,TGTGCCAGCTCAGCTGTGTCAGGTCCCCTAACCGAGCAGTACTTC,CASSAVSGPLTEQYF
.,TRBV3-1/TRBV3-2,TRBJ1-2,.,TGTGCCAGCAGCCAAGGTTCACCGGGGGTCAACTATGGCTACACCTTC,CASSQGSPGVNYGYTF
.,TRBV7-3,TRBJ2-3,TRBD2,TGTGCCAGCAGCTTAGACAGCGGGGGCACAGATACGCAGTATTTT,CASSLDSGGTDTQYF
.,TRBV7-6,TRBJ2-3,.,TGTGCCAGCAGCCCAATATCAGGGAAGACAGATACGCAGTATTTT,CASSPISGKTDTQYF
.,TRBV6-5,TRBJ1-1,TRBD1,TGTGCCAGCAGAACAGGGGGCGCGGGAACTGAAGCTTTCTTT,CASRTGGAGTEAFF
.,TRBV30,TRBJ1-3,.,TGTGCCTGGAGTACATCCGGACAGCGAAGCTCTGGAAACACCATATATTTT,CAWSTSGQRSSGNTIYF
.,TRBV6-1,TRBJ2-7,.,TGTGCCAGCAGTGAACCGGGTTCCCACGAGCAGTACTTC,CASSEPGSHEQYF
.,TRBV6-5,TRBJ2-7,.,TGTGCCAGCGAGGTCCCGGGGGGCGGGCGCGAGCAGTACTTC,CASEVPGGGREQYF
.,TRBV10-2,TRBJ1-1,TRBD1,TGCGCCAGCAGTGGTAACCGGGACAGGGTGGCGAACACTGAAGCTTTCTTT,CASSGNRDRVANTEAFF
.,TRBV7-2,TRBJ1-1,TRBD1,TGTGCCAGCAGCTTAGAGACAGGGCCTAGAGATGAAGCTTTCTTT,CASSLETGPRDEAFF
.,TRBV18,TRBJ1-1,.,TGTGCCAGCTCACCATCAAGGACAGCGAACACTGAAGCTTTCTTT,CASSPSRTANTEAFF
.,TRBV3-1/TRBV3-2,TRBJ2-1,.,TGTGCCAGCAGCCGACGGGAGTTCTCCTACAATGAGCAGTTCTTC,CASSRREFSYNEQFF
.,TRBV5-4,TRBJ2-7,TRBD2,TGTGCCAGCAGTTCCGGACTAGCGGGAGGGAGGGAGCAGTACTTC,CASSSGLAGGREQYF
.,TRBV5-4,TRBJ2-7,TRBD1,TGTGCCAGCAGCTTGGGTGGGACAGGGGGCTACGAGCAGTACTTC,CASSLGGTGGYEQYF
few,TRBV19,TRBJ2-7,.,TGTGCCAGTCGACCAGGGGTGTCCTACGAGCAGTACTTC,CASRPGVSYEQYF